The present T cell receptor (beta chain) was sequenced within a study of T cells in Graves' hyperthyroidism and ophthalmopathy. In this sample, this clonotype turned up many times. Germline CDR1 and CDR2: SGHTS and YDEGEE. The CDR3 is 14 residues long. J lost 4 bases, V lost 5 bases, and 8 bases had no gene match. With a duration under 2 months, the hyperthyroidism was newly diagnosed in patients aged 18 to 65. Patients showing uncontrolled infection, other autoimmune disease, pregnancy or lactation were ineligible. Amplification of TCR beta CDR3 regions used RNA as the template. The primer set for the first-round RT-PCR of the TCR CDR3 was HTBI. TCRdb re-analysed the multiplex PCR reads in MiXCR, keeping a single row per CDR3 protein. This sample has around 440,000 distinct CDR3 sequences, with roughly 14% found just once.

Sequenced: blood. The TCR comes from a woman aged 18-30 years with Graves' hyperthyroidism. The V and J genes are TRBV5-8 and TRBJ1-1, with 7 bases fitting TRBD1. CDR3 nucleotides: TGTGCCAGCAGGAAGGGAACAGGGGCCACTGAAGCTTTCTTT. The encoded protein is CASRKGTGATEAFF. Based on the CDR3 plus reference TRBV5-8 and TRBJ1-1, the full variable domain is EAGVTQSPTHLIKTRGQQATLRCSPISGHTSVYWYQQALGLGLQFLLWYDEGEERNRGNFPPRFSGRQFPNYSSELNVNALELEDSALYLCASRKGTGATEAFFGQGTRLTVV.